This T cell receptor (beta chain) was sequenced in a study of tumor and adjacent non-tumor tissue in lung cancer. As regards this clonotype: The junction departs from the called germline gene at one end, perhaps through a read error.

This sample's RNA came from whole unsorted tissue. This non-tumor lung sample came from over 3 cm beyond the tumor edge. The CDR3 has 15 amino acids. Looked up from germline, CDR1 is SGHNT and CDR2 is YENEEA. TCRbeta libraries were built with three rounds of nested PCR, modified from ARM-PCR. TCRdb reprocessed the multiplex PCR reads via MiXCR and lists one record per CDR3 protein. The sample consists of 80,000 or so distinct CDR3 sequences, 65% to 85% of them appearing once. The chain is built from TRBV11-3 and TRBJ2-7, with D unresolved. This receptor was identified in a man between 60 and 70 years old with non-small cell lung cancer. Material: distant non-tumor lung tissue. In DNA, the CDR3 is TGTGCCAGCAGATATCGGATTGGATTAACCTACGAGCAGTATTTC. It yields the protein CASRYRIGLTYEQYF.